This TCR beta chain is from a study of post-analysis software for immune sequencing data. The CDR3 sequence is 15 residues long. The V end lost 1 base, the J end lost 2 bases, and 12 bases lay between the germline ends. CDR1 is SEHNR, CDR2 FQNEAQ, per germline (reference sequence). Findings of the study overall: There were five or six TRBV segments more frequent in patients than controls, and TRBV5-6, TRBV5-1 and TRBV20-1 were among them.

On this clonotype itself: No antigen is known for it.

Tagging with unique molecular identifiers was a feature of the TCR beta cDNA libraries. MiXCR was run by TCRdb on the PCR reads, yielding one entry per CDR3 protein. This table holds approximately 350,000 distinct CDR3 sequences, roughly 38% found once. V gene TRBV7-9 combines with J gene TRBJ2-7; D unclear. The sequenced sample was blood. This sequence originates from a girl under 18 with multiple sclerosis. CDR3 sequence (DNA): TGTGCCAGCAGCTTAGAAGGGCCCCTCACCTACGAGCAGTACTTC. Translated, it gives CASSLEGPLTYEQYF.